The present entry profiles one T cell receptor beta chain with its context. Antigen unknown. The sample originates from a study of graft-versus-host responses after intestinal transplantation. Points from the study as a whole: Declining HvG levels early post-transplant were linked to peak circulating GvH clone levels. Investigators detected GvH clones in recipient marrow, with some emerging earlier in ileum or blood.

The germline V gene encodes CDR1 SEHNR and CDR2 FQNEAQ (reference sequence). The V gene lost 3 bases and the J gene lost 0 bases, with 15 bases spanning the gap. This CDR3 region has 17 residues. Using immunoSEQ multiplex PCR, the repertoire was profiled, and TCRdb retains in-frame clones only, with some absent. The sample includes roughly 14,000 clones, over 75% of them seen just once. This chain uses TRBV7-9 with TRBJ1-3; no clear D gene. The sequences come from bone marrow, collected approximately 120 days after intestinal transplantation. The source of this sequence is a human patient who received an intestinal transplant, so some T cells may come from the graft donor. The CDR3 protein is CASSFKSDRNSGNTIYF. The CDR3 DNA sequence: TGTGCCAGCAGCTTTAAGTCCGACCGCAACTCTGGAAACACCATATATTTT.